Described below is a single T cell receptor beta chain sequence and its context. Its target is not known. PCR used 60 Vbeta primers and 13 Jbeta primers. The repertoire was sequenced with immunoSEQ multiplex PCR; TCRdb's copy has only in-frame clones and lacks some. The table records around 64,000 clones, around 82% of them present only once. CDR1 is SGHRS, CDR2 YFSETQ, per germline. The CDR3 has 15 residues. J lost 6 bases, V lost 3 bases, and 5 bases had no gene match. The sample originates from a study of cytomegalovirus exposure and HLA in healthy donors. Points from the study as a whole: In an earlier analysis, most TCR beta V segments were productive about 87% or about 30% of the time.

This chain uses TRBV5-1 with TRBJ2-1, with 11 positions matching TRBD2. Material for sequencing was PBMCs. This TCR was sampled from a man aged 18 to 29 in good health and CMV-seropositive. The CDR3, as DNA: TGCGCCAGCAGCTCGCCGGGACTAGCGGCCAATGAGCAGTTCTTC. It codes for CASSSPGLAANEQFF.